This paragraph reports one T cell receptor beta chain. What it binds is unknown. This sample was included in a study of neoadjuvant anti-PD-1 for oral cavity cancer. Study-wide results and limits: After neoadjuvant nivolumab, PBMC T cell clonality was significantly higher in non-responders than responders.

Trimming stripped 0 bases from V and 4 bases from J, with 15 bases between. Per the germline V gene, CDR1 is MNHEY and CDR2 is SMNVEV (reference sequence). CDR3 length: 16 amino acids. Clones were sequenced by immunoSEQ multiplex PCR, and TCRdb holds only the in-frame ones, with some missing. Among over 14,000 clones listed, 65% to 75% were seen once. Sequences were derived from PBMCs, sampled before nivolumab (anti-PD-1) treatment. The chain links TRBV27 to TRBJ1-1; no firm D call. The receptor was isolated from a person aged 35-79 years with oral cavity squamous cell carcinoma. The CDR3 spells CASSLSEDLRRTEAFF. For the CDR3, the DNA is TGTGCCAGCAGTTTATCGGAGGACCTCAGGCGCACTGAAGCTTTCTTT.